A selection of T cell receptor beta chains follows, all from one sample in a study of vaccination and CD4 T cells after COVID-19. TCRdb reprocessed the PCR reads via MiXCR and lists one record per CDR3 protein. Among 10,000 to 15,000 distinct CDR3 sequences listed, roughly 61% were seen once. The antigens for these receptors are not known. Sequencing was performed on CD4+ T cells from blood, cultured in vitro. The source is a human donor who had recovered from COVID-19. Each CDR3 is given with its conserved first and last residue. Fields, in order: J gene, V gene, D gene, clone size, CDR3 DNA, CDR3 protein. A D gene is named only where the DNA matches it firmly. Size is stated for part of the rows, as once, few or many counts, or as a class when the clone is expanded.

J gene: TRBJ2-5; V gene: TRBV12-5; D gene: NA; clone size: once; CDR3 DNA: TGTGCTAGTGGTTCGGGGGTAGGCTTTCAAGAGACCCAGTACTTC; CDR3 protein: CASGSGVGFQETQYF
J gene: TRBJ1-6; V gene: TRBV6-1; D gene: NA; clone size: NA; CDR3 DNA: TGTGCCAGCAGTAACCACCTGATTTCACCCCTCCACTTT; CDR3 protein: CASSNHLISPLHF
J gene: TRBJ1-1; V gene: TRBV11-2; D gene: TRBD1; clone size: NA; CDR3 DNA: TGTGCCAGCAGCTCTAACAGGGGGCGGGGTGAAGCTTTCTTT; CDR3 protein: CASSSNRGRGEAFF
J gene: TRBJ1-1; V gene: TRBV7-9; D gene: NA; clone size: once; CDR3 DNA: TGTGCCAGCAGCTTAAAGGTGACCCGAGAGGGGACTGAAGCTTTCTTT; CDR3 protein: CASSLKVTREGTEAFF
J gene: TRBJ1-2; V gene: TRBV6-2/TRBV6-3; D gene: NA; clone size: NA; CDR3 DNA: TGTGCCAGTACTATCGGGACTCTGCCGACAGATGGCTACACCTTC; CDR3 protein: CASTIGTLPTDGYTF
J gene: TRBJ1-6; V gene: TRBV30; D gene: NA; clone size: NA; CDR3 DNA: TGTGCCTGGAGATCAGGGAATAATTCACCCCTCCACTTT; CDR3 protein: CAWRSGNNSPLHF
J gene: TRBJ2-1; V gene: TRBV24-1; D gene: TRBD2; clone size: NA; CDR3 DNA: TGTGCCACCAGTGATCAAAGCGGGGGGTCCTACAATGAGCAGTTCTTC; CDR3 protein: CATSDQSGGSYNEQFF
J gene: TRBJ2-7; V gene: TRBV7-6; D gene: NA; clone size: NA; CDR3 DNA: TGTGCCAGCGGGGCAAATGGAGCCTACGAGCAGTACTTC; CDR3 protein: CASGANGAYEQYF
J gene: TRBJ1-1; V gene: TRBV6-1; D gene: NA; clone size: NA; CDR3 DNA: TGTGCCAGCAACCCCCTAACAGGGACCACTGAAGCTTTCTTT; CDR3 protein: CASNPLTGTTEAFF
J gene: TRBJ2-2; V gene: TRBV10-3; D gene: NA; clone size: NA; CDR3 DNA: TGTGCCATCAGTGACGGGGGACTGACGAACACCGGGGAGCTGCTTTTT; CDR3 protein: CAISDGGLTNTGELLF
J gene: TRBJ2-5; V gene: TRBV25-1; D gene: NA; clone size: few; CDR3 DNA: TGTGCCAGCAGTGACTCTGGGGTCCCAGAGACCCAGTACTTC; CDR3 protein: CASSDSGVPETQYF
J gene: TRBJ1-2; V gene: TRBV30; D gene: NA; clone size: NA; CDR3 DNA: TGTGCCTGGAGTACCGGGGGCGGTGGCTACACCTTC; CDR3 protein: CAWSTGGGGYTF
J gene: TRBJ1-1; V gene: TRBV10-3; D gene: NA; clone size: few; CDR3 DNA: TGTGCCATCGGCGGGACGCCGAACACTGAAGCTTTCTTT; CDR3 protein: CAIGGTPNTEAFF
J gene: TRBJ1-2; V gene: TRBV24-1; D gene: NA; clone size: NA; CDR3 DNA: TGTGCCACCAGTGATTTGCCAGGCTATGGCTACACCTTC; CDR3 protein: CATSDLPGYGYTF